Following are 5 T cell receptor beta chains from one sample sequenced in a study of cytomegalovirus exposure and HLA in healthy donors. 60 Vbeta and 13 Jbeta primers were used in PCR. Profiling relied on immunoSEQ multiplex PCR, and the TCRdb table lists in-frame clones only, not all of them. The table has under 200,000 clones, approximately 67% seen once. Sequences were obtained from PBMCs. The receptors originated from a man in his forties in good health and CMV-seronegative.

The genes are TRBV2 and TRBJ2-7, with 8 bases lining up with TRBD1. The germline gives CDR1 SNHLY, CDR2 FYNNEI. This CDR3 has 13 residues. V dropped 7 bases and J dropped 4; count of bases not matched to a gene: 6. The CDR3 sequence: CASKETGVYEQYF. The CDR3 DNA is TGTGCCAGCAAGGAGACAGGGGTATACGAGCAGTACTTC.

V and J are TRBV11-2 and TRBJ2-5; D might be TRBD1 (5 bases). CDR1 is SGHAT, CDR2 FQNNGV, per germline. The CDR3 is made up of 15 amino acids. V shed 1 base and J shed 3 bases, with 12 bases lying between them. This CDR3 is CASSLVGRHEETQYF. CDR3 nucleotide sequence: TGTGCCAGCAGCTTAGTGGGGCGGCACGAAGAGACCCAGTACTTC.

CDR3 sequence reads: CACPNGRGTNTGELFF. CDR3 sequence (DNA): TGTGCCTGTCCTAACGGTCGGGGTACGAACACCGGGGAGCTGTTTTTT. V and J are TRBV30 and TRBJ2-2, with D possibly matching TRBD2 (5 bases). The CDR3 is made up of 16 amino acids. The germline V gene encodes CDR1 GTSNPN and CDR2 SVGIG (reference sequence). The V gene lost 6 bases and the J gene lost 0 bases, with 17 bases spanning the gap.

J is TRBJ1-5 and V is TRBV29-1; possible D gene TRBD1, 5 bases. This CDR3 is 13 amino acids long. Looked up from germline, CDR1 is SQVTM and CDR2 is ANQGSEA. V was pared by 1 base and J by 6 bases, with 10 bases between. The CDR3 loop is CSVEGFGGQPQHF. In DNA form, the CDR3 reads TGCAGCGTTGAAGGGTTCGGGGGTCAGCCCCAGCATTTT.

The V and J genes are TRBV11-3 and TRBJ2-3; 9 positions agree with TRBD2. The CDR3 is 16 residues long. The germline V gene has CDR1 SGHNT and CDR2 YENEEA. After removal of 5 bases from V and 0 bases from J, the junction contained 6 bases not matched to a gene. The CDR3 DNA sequence: TGTGCCAGCAGCCGCGGACTAGCGCGTAGCACAGATACGCAGTATTTT. This gives the protein CASSRGLARSTDTQYF.